This T cell receptor (beta chain) was sequenced for a study of blood T cell repertoires in COVID-19. For the study at large: Researchers got acute and convalescent COVID-19 samples from the United States, Italy and Spain. Sources were T cells, B-cell-depleted T cells, or PBMCs; the material itself was cDNA or gDNA.

V lost 7 bases to trimming and J lost 3 bases; unmatched junction nucleotides: 8. The CDR3 sequence is 14 residues long. Germline V gene sequence: CDR1 SQVTM, CDR2 ANQGSEA. This clone was recorded a few times. Under the authors' procedure: Counts of nucleated cells, estimated from reference gene primer amplification, were obtained. Measured with immunoSEQ multiplex PCR; TCRdb has only the in-frame clones, and not every one. V and J calls and clone size are given by that table; D and trimming were obtained from the DNA. This table has around 250,000 clones, around 86% appearing once. The sequence was collected from a woman between 65 and 79 years old with active or convalescent COVID-19. The gene calls are TRBV29-1 and TRBJ1-2, with 10 bases that match TRBD1. Specimen: peripheral blood. CDR3 protein: CSASTGTGDYGYTF. In DNA, the CDR3 is TGCAGCGCCTCAACCGGGACAGGGGACTATGGCTACACCTTC.